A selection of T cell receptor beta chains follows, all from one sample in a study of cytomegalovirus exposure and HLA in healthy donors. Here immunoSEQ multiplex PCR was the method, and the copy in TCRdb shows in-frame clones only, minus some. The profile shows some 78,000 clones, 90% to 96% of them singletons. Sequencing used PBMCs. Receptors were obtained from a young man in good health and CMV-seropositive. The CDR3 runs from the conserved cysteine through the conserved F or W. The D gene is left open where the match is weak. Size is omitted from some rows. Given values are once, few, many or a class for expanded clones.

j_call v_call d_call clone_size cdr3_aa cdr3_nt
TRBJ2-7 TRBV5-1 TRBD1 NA CASARGQGIGEQYF TGCGCCAGCGCCAGGGGACAGGGAATTGGCGAGCAGTACTTC
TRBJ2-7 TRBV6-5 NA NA CASSYGPPSYEQYF TGTGCCAGCAGTTACGGCCCCCCGTCCTACGAGCAGTACTTC
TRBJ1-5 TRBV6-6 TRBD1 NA CASSETGVHQPQHF TGTGCCAGCAGCGAGACAGGGGTGCATCAGCCCCAGCATTTT
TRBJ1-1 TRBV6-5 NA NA CASSYSSGTSNTEAFF TGTGCCAGCAGTTACTCGTCCGGGACATCGAACACTGAAGCTTTCTTT
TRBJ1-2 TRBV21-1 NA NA CASSKSGLSGAYTF TGTGCCAGCAGCAAATCGGGTCTCAGTGGGGCCTACACCTTC
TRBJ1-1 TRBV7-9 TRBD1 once CASSYPPGQGFYTEAFF TGTGCCAGCAGCTATCCTCCGGGACAGGGGTTTTACACTGAAGCTTTCTTT
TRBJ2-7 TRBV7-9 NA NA CASSFGGRAYEQYF TGTGCCAGCAGCTTTGGTGGGAGAGCCTACGAGCAGTACTTC
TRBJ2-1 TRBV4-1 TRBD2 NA CASSQVYRTSGCSSYNEQFF TGCGCCAGCAGCCAAGTTTACCGGACTAGCGGGTGCAGCTCCTACAATGAGCAGTTCTTC
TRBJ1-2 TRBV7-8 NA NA CASSLVNGADSNYGYTF TGTGCCAGCAGCTTAGTCAATGGGGCGGATTCTAACTATGGCTACACCTTC
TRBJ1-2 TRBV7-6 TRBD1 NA CASSRGPGQGAGGYTF TGTGCCAGCAGTAGGGGGCCGGGACAGGGGGCTGGTGGCTACACCTTC
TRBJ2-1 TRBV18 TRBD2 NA CASGTSGGHEQFF TGTGCCAGCGGGACTAGCGGGGGACACGAGCAGTTCTTC
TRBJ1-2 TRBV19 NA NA CASSILETAYGYTF TGTGCCAGTAGTATCTTAGAGACAGCTTATGGCTACACCTTC
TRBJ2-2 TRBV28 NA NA CASSFGYTGELFF TGTGCCAGCAGTTTTGGCTACACCGGGGAGCTGTTTTTT
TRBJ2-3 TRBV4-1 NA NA CASSQDFQGRDTQYF TGCGCCAGCAGCCAAGATTTCCAGGGTAGGGATACGCAGTATTTT
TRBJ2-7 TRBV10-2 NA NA CASSGHSGYEQYF TGCGCCAGCAGTGGGCACAGCGGATACGAGCAGTACTTC
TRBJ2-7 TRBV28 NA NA CASRTSWYEQYF TGTGCCAGCAGGACTAGTTGGTACGAGCAGTACTTC
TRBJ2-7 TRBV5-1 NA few CASSATSSAYEQYF TGCGCCAGCAGCGCTACTAGCTCCGCCTACGAGCAGTACTTC
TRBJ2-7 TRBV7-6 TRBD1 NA CASSRHRGTGGLHEQYF TGTGCCAGCAGCCGCCACCGGGGGACAGGGGGCCTTCACGAGCAGTACTTC
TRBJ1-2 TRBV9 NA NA CASSVEGGILAGYTF TGTGCCAGCAGCGTAGAGGGAGGGATCCTTGCCGGCTACACCTTC
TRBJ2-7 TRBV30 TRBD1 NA CACRDRAYEQYF TGTGCCTGCCGGGACAGGGCCTACGAGCAGTACTTC
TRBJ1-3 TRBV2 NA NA CASSETVPSGNTIYF TGTGCCAGCAGTGAAACGGTGCCCTCTGGAAACACCATATATTTT
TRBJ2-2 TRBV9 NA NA CASSFSRNTGELFF TGTGCCAGCAGCTTCTCTCGGAACACCGGGGAGCTGTTTTTT
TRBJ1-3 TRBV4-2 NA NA CASSQGEISGNTIYF TGTGCCAGCAGCCAAGGGGAGATCTCTGGAAACACCATATATTTT
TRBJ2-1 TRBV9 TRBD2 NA CASSVGTSYEQFF TGTGCCAGCAGCGTAGGGACTAGCTATGAGCAGTTCTTC
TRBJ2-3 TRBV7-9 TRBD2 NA CASSYIAGGADTQYF TGTGCCAGCAGCTATATAGCGGGAGGGGCAGATACGCAGTATTTT
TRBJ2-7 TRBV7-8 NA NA CASSLASYYEQYF TGTGCCAGCAGCTTAGCGAGTTACTACGAGCAGTACTTC
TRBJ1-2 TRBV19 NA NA CASTDTNYGYTF TGTGCCAGTACGGACACAAACTATGGCTACACCTTC
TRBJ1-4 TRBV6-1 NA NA CASSDPGAGEKLFF TGTGCCAGCAGTGATCCAGGGGCGGGTGAAAAACTGTTTTTT
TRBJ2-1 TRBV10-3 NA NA CAIGTEAGDNEQFF TGTGCCATCGGTACTGAAGCGGGCGACAATGAGCAGTTCTTC
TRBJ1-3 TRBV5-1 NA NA CASSLARSGNTIYF TGCGCCAGCAGCTTGGCTCGCTCTGGAAACACCATATATTTT
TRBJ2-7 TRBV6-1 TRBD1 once CASSELGQGAWEQYF TGTGCCAGCAGTGAGTTGGGGCAGGGGGCGTGGGAGCAGTACTTC
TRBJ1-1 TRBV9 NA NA CASSGRADTEAFF TGTGCCAGCAGCGGGAGGGCTGACACTGAAGCTTTCTTT
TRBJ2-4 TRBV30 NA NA CAWSGTKNIQYF TGTGCCTGGAGCGGGACCAAAAACATTCAGTACTTC
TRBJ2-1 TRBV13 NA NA CASSLGPGASYEQFF TGTGCCAGCAGCTTAGGCCCGGGAGCGTCCTATGAGCAGTTCTTC
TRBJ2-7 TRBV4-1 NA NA CASSQGLRAKRVYEQYF TGCGCCAGCAGCCAAGGTTTGAGGGCGAAGCGGGTATACGAGCAGTACTTC
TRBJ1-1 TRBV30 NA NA CAWIGGYVNTEAFF TGTGCCTGGATCGGCGGGTACGTGAACACTGAAGCTTTCTTT
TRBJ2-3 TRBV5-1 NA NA CASSFEGGSADTQYF TGCGCCAGCAGCTTTGAGGGAGGCTCGGCAGATACGCAGTATTTT
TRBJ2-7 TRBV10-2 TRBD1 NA CASSERNPGQGTYEQYF TGCGCCAGCAGTGAGCGCAACCCAGGACAGGGGACGTACGAGCAGTACTTC
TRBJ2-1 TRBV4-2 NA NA CASSQETGTYNEQFF TGTGCCAGCAGCCAAGAGACAGGCACCTACAATGAGCAGTTCTTC
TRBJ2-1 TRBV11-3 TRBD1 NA CASSSIVRPGQGVDEQFF TGTGCCAGCAGCTCTATAGTCAGGCCGGGACAGGGAGTAGATGAGCAGTTCTTC
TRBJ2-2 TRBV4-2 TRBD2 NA CASSPGTSGNTGELFF TGTGCCAGCAGCCCGGGGACTAGCGGTAACACCGGGGAGCTGTTTTTT
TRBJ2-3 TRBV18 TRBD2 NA CASSPPTGGIDTQYF TGTGCCAGCTCACCACCGACGGGAGGAATAGATACGCAGTATTTT
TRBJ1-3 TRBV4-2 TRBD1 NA CASSPHPPGQTYRSGNTIYF TGTGCCAGCAGCCCACACCCCCCGGGACAGACATACCGCTCTGGAAACACCATATATTTT
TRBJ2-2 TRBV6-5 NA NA CASSYGGSGGELFF TGTGCCAGCAGTTACGGAGGGTCCGGCGGGGAGCTGTTTTTT
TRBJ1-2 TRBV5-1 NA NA CASSLGQGGYGYTF TGCGCCAGCAGCTTGGGGCAAGGGGGCTATGGCTACACCTTC
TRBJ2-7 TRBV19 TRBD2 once CASSPGLALSEQYF TGTGCCAGTAGCCCGGGACTAGCATTGAGTGAGCAGTACTTC